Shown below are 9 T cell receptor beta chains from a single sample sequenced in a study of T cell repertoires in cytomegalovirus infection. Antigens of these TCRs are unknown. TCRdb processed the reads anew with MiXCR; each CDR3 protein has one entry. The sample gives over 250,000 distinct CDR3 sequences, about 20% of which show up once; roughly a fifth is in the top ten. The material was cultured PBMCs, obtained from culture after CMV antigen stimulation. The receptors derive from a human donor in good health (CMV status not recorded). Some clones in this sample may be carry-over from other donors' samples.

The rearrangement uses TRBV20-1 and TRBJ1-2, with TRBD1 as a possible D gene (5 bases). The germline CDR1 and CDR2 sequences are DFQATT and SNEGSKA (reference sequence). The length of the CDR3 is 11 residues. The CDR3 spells CSARRGNGYTF. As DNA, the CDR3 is TGCAGCGCTCGGAGGGGAAATGGCTACACCTTC.

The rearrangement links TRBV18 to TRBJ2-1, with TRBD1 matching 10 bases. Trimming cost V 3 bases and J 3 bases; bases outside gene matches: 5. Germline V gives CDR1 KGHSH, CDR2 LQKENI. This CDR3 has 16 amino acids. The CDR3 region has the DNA TGTGCCAGCTCACCGGGCAGGGACAGGGGCTACAATGAGCAGTTCTTC. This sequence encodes CASSPGRDRGYNEQFF.

The CDR3 reads CSAAGVPETQYF. The CDR3 DNA is TGCAGTGCAGCCGGAGTCCCAGAGACCCAGTACTTC. The chain has TRBV20-1 and TRBJ2-5, with D uncertain. This CDR3 is built from 12 residues. The V gene's germline CDR1 is DFQATT and CDR2 SNEGSKA (reference sequence). V shed 6 bases and J shed 4 bases, with 12 bases lying between them.

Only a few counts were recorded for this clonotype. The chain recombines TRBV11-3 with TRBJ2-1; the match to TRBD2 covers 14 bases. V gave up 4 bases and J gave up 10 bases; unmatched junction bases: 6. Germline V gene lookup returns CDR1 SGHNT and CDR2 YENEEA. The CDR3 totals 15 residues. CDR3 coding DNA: TGTGCCAGCAGCTCGGGACTAGCGGGAGTCGGGGAGCAGTTCTTC. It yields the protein CASSSGLAGVGEQFF.

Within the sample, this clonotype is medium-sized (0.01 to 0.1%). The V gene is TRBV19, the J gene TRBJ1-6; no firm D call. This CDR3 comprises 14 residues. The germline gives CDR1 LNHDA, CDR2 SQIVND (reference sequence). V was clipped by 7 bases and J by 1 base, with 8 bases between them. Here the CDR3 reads CASTEGSYNSPLHF. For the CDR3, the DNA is TGTGCCAGTACCGAAGGATCCTATAATTCACCCCTCCACTTT.

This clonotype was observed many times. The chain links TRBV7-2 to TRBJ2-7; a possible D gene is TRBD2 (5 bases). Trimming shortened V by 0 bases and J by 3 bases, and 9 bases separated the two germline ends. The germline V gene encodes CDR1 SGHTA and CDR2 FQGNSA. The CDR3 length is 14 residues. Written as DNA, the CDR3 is TGTGCCAGCAGCTTAGCGCCGGGATTCTACGAGCAGTACTTC. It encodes CASSLAPGFYEQYF. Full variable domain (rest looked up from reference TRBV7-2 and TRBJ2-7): GAGVSQSPSNKVTEKGKDVELRCDPISGHTALYWYRQSLGQGLEFLIYFQGNSAPDKSGLPSDRFSAERTGGSVSTLTIQRTQQEDSAVYLCASSLAPGFYEQYFGPGTRLTVT.

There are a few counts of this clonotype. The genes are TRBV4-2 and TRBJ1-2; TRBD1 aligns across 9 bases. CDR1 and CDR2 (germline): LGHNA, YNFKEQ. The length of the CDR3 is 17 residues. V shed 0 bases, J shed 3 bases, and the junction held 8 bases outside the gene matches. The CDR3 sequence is CASSQDVGQGIYYGYTF. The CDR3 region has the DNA TGTGCCAGCAGCCAAGATGTAGGACAGGGGATCTACTATGGCTACACCTTC.

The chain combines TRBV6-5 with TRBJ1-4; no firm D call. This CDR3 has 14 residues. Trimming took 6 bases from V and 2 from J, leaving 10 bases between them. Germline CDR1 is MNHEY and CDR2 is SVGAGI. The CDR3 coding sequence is TGTGCCAGCAGGACCCCATCTACTAATGAAAAACTGTTTTTT. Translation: CASRTPSTNEKLFF.

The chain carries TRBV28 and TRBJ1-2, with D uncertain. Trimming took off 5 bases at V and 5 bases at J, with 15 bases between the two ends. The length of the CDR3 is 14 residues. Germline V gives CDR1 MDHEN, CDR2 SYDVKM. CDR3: CASSPPSRMYGYTF. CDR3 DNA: TGTGCCAGCAGTCCGCCCTCCCGTATGTATGGCTACACCTTC.